The rows below give T cell receptor beta chains drawn from one sample of a study of blood T cell repertoires in COVID-19. The repertoire was sequenced with immunoSEQ multiplex PCR; TCRdb's copy has only in-frame clones and lacks some. Of about 190,000 clones detected, nearly 90% appear once; the ten largest clones hold approximately 0.64%. The sequencing sample was made of peripheral blood. The receptor set was obtained from a man aged 50 or older with acute or convalescent COVID-19. CDR3s include the opening cysteine and the closing phenylalanine or tryptophan. The D gene is left open where the match is weak. Part of the rows lack a size; the others show once, few, many or a class for expanded clones.

CDR3nt: TGTGCCAGCAGTGATGGGGGACTCGGCACAGATACGCAGTATTTT; CDR3aa: CASSDGGLGTDTQYF; len: 15; d_gene: NA; j_gene: TRBJ2-3; abundance: NA; v_gene: TRBV2
CDR3nt: TGTGCCAGCTCGGGGACAGGGGGGTTCACTGAAGCTTTCTTT; CDR3aa: CASSGTGGFTEAFF; len: 14; d_gene: TRBD1; j_gene: TRBJ1-1; abundance: NA; v_gene: TRBV18
CDR3nt: TGTGCCGAGGCAGGGGGGCAATCTGGGGCCAACGTCCTGACTTTC; CDR3aa: CAEAGGQSGANVLTF; len: 15; d_gene: NA; j_gene: TRBJ2-6; abundance: NA; v_gene: TRBV6-1
CDR3nt: TGTGCCAGCAGCTCGGACAGCTATAATTCACCCCTCCACTTT; CDR3aa: CASSSDSYNSPLHF; len: 14; d_gene: NA; j_gene: TRBJ1-6; abundance: NA; v_gene: TRBV3-1/TRBV3-2
CDR3nt: TGCAGCGTCGCAGTAGCGGGAGGGCCAGTCGGGGACACCGGGGAGCTGTTTTTT; CDR3aa: CSVAVAGGPVGDTGELFF; len: 18; d_gene: TRBD2; j_gene: TRBJ2-2; abundance: once; v_gene: TRBV29-1
CDR3nt: TGCAGCGTCCTCGGGGACACGTCACAAGAGACCCAGTACTTC; CDR3aa: CSVLGDTSQETQYF; len: 14; d_gene: NA; j_gene: TRBJ2-5; abundance: NA; v_gene: TRBV29-1
CDR3nt: TGTGCCAGCAGTGTAACCGGGACAGGGGTTCCTTACAATGAGCAGTTCTTC; CDR3aa: CASSVTGTGVPYNEQFF; len: 17; d_gene: TRBD1; j_gene: TRBJ2-1; abundance: NA; v_gene: TRBV6-1
CDR3nt: TGCGCCAGCAAGCAGGGGCCTGAAGCTTTCTTT; CDR3aa: CASKQGPEAFF; len: 11; d_gene: NA; j_gene: TRBJ1-1; abundance: NA; v_gene: TRBV10-2
CDR3nt: TGCAGCGTTGAAGATCGGGGAGACAGGCCTTTCTCTGGGGCCAACGTCCTGACTTTC; CDR3aa: CSVEDRGDRPFSGANVLTF; len: 19; d_gene: NA; j_gene: TRBJ2-6; abundance: once; v_gene: TRBV29-1
CDR3nt: TGCGCCAGCAGCCAAGATGGGCTCCTGAATTCACCCCTCCACTTT; CDR3aa: CASSQDGLLNSPLHF; len: 15; d_gene: NA; j_gene: TRBJ1-6; abundance: NA; v_gene: TRBV4-3
CDR3nt: TGTGCCAGTAGTCTGTCTATCGGGACCGGGGAGCTGTTTTTT; CDR3aa: CASSLSIGTGELFF; len: 14; d_gene: NA; j_gene: TRBJ2-2; abundance: once; v_gene: TRBV19
CDR3nt: TGTGCCACCGCCAGCCGGGGGGTTTATAGCAATCAGCCCCAGCATTTT; CDR3aa: CATASRGVYSNQPQHF; len: 16; d_gene: NA; j_gene: TRBJ1-5; abundance: NA; v_gene: TRBV10-3
CDR3nt: TGTGCCAGCAGCACGCATCCCTCAGCGAGCGAGCAGTACTTC; CDR3aa: CASSTHPSASEQYF; len: 14; d_gene: NA; j_gene: TRBJ2-7; abundance: few; v_gene: TRBV14
CDR3nt: TGTGCCAGCACCCCGAGCGGCAGAGAAAAACTGTTTTTT; CDR3aa: CASTPSGREKLFF; len: 13; d_gene: NA; j_gene: TRBJ1-4; abundance: NA; v_gene: TRBV6-5
CDR3nt: TGTGCCAGCAGCTTTCAGGGGGCCCAAGAGACCCAGTACTTC; CDR3aa: CASSFQGAQETQYF; len: 14; d_gene: TRBD1; j_gene: TRBJ2-5; abundance: NA; v_gene: TRBV5-4
CDR3nt: TGTGCCAGCAGCAGAGTTGCAACTAATGAAAAACTGTTTTTT; CDR3aa: CASSRVATNEKLFF; len: 14; d_gene: NA; j_gene: TRBJ1-4; abundance: NA; v_gene: TRBV7-2
CDR3nt: TGTGCCAGCAGCCAACGGTCCAATCTGAACACTGAAGCTTTCTTT; CDR3aa: CASSQRSNLNTEAFF; len: 15; d_gene: NA; j_gene: TRBJ1-1; abundance: NA; v_gene: TRBV28
CDR3nt: TGTGCCAGCCGACAGAACACAGATACGCAGTATTTT; CDR3aa: CASRQNTDTQYF; len: 12; d_gene: NA; j_gene: TRBJ2-3; abundance: NA; v_gene: TRBV6-5
CDR3nt: TGTGCCAGCAGCTTGGATGATTCAGGGTGGAATTCACCCCTCCACTTT; CDR3aa: CASSLDDSGWNSPLHF; len: 16; d_gene: NA; j_gene: TRBJ1-6; abundance: NA; v_gene: TRBV5-5
CDR3nt: TGTGCCAGCAGTTACCGGACAGGGGGAGAGACCCAGTACTTC; CDR3aa: CASSYRTGGETQYF; len: 14; d_gene: TRBD1; j_gene: TRBJ2-5; abundance: NA; v_gene: TRBV6-2/TRBV6-3
CDR3nt: TGTGCCACCTCCGGGACTAGCGGCTCCTACGAGCAGTACTTC; CDR3aa: CATSGTSGSYEQYF; len: 14; d_gene: TRBD2; j_gene: TRBJ2-7; abundance: NA; v_gene: TRBV15
CDR3nt: TGTGCCAGCAGGCGAACGGACAGGAACACCGGGGAGCTGTTTTTT; CDR3aa: CASRRTDRNTGELFF; len: 15; d_gene: NA; j_gene: TRBJ2-2; abundance: NA; v_gene: TRBV2
CDR3nt: TGTGCCAGCAGTCGGAGCTTTACAGGGGGCTCTGAAAAACTGTTTTTT; CDR3aa: CASSRSFTGGSEKLFF; len: 16; d_gene: TRBD1; j_gene: TRBJ1-4; abundance: NA; v_gene: TRBV6-2/TRBV6-3
CDR3nt: TGTGCCAGCAGTTTGACAGGGGCCTATGGCTACACCTTC; CDR3aa: CASSLTGAYGYTF; len: 13; d_gene: TRBD1; j_gene: TRBJ1-2; abundance: few; v_gene: TRBV12-3/TRBV12-4
CDR3nt: TGTGCCAGCTCACCACGTGGAGGGAACTATGGCTACACCTTC; CDR3aa: CASSPRGGNYGYTF; len: 14; d_gene: NA; j_gene: TRBJ1-2; abundance: NA; v_gene: TRBV18
CDR3nt: TGTGCCAGCAGCCCCCTGCGGGGTGAAGCTTTCTTT; CDR3aa: CASSPLRGEAFF; len: 12; d_gene: NA; j_gene: TRBJ1-1; abundance: NA; v_gene: TRBV3-1/TRBV3-2
CDR3nt: TGTGCCAGCAGTTCAGGGTCACAGGAAGAGACCCAGTACTTC; CDR3aa: CASSSGSQEETQYF; len: 14; d_gene: NA; j_gene: TRBJ2-5; abundance: NA; v_gene: TRBV7-2
CDR3nt: TGCGCCAGCAGCCAAGACCGGACAGGGGGCCGCGGCTACACCTTC; CDR3aa: CASSQDRTGGRGYTF; len: 15; d_gene: TRBD1; j_gene: TRBJ1-2; abundance: NA; v_gene: TRBV4-3
CDR3nt: TGTGCCAGCAGTTACGGGACAGCTGGGGCCAACGTCCTGACTTTC; CDR3aa: CASSYGTAGANVLTF; len: 15; d_gene: TRBD1; j_gene: TRBJ2-6; abundance: NA; v_gene: TRBV6-5
CDR3nt: TGTGCCAGCAGCCAAGTGTGGCAGTTCTCACCCCTCCACTTT; CDR3aa: CASSQVWQFSPLHF; len: 14; d_gene: NA; j_gene: TRBJ1-6; abundance: NA; v_gene: TRBV14
CDR3nt: TGTGCCAGCAGCCAAGTGCCGCCGGGGGGTCGGGAGCAGTTCTTC; CDR3aa: CASSQVPPGGREQFF; len: 15; d_gene: TRBD2; j_gene: TRBJ2-1; abundance: NA; v_gene: TRBV4-2
CDR3nt: TGTGCCAGCAGCTTGGAAGGGGGTAGCACTTGGGAGGGCTACGAGCAGTACTTC; CDR3aa: CASSLEGGSTWEGYEQYF; len: 18; d_gene: NA; j_gene: TRBJ2-7; abundance: NA; v_gene: TRBV5-4
CDR3nt: TGCGCCAGCAGCCAAGAGACTAGCGTCCCCACAGATACGCAGTATTTT; CDR3aa: CASSQETSVPTDTQYF; len: 16; d_gene: TRBD2; j_gene: TRBJ2-3; abundance: once; v_gene: TRBV4-1
CDR3nt: TGTGCCAGCATCGCCCGGGACAGGAACTACGAGCAGTACTTC; CDR3aa: CASIARDRNYEQYF; len: 14; d_gene: TRBD1; j_gene: TRBJ2-7; abundance: NA; v_gene: TRBV6-5
CDR3nt: TGTGCCAGCAGTTTACGGGGGTTGGACACCGGGGAGCTGTTTTTT; CDR3aa: CASSLRGLDTGELFF; len: 15; d_gene: NA; j_gene: TRBJ2-2; abundance: NA; v_gene: TRBV27
CDR3nt: TGTGCCAGCAGTCTAGCAGATACGCAGTATTTT; CDR3aa: CASSLADTQYF; len: 11; d_gene: NA; j_gene: TRBJ2-3; abundance: NA; v_gene: TRBV28
CDR3nt: TGTGCCAGCAGTTACGCGGGGACTGGGGAGCTGTTTTTT; CDR3aa: CASSYAGTGELFF; len: 13; d_gene: NA; j_gene: TRBJ2-2; abundance: NA; v_gene: TRBV6-2/TRBV6-3
CDR3nt: TGTGCCACCAGCAGATTGGGCACTAGGGCCCTGGGAGAGACCCAGTACTTC; CDR3aa: CATSRLGTRALGETQYF; len: 17; d_gene: NA; j_gene: TRBJ2-5; abundance: NA; v_gene: TRBV15
CDR3nt: TGTGCCAGCAGCCCCCAACAGCTGATCTATGGCTACACCTTC; CDR3aa: CASSPQQLIYGYTF; len: 14; d_gene: NA; j_gene: TRBJ1-2; abundance: NA; v_gene: TRBV6-5
CDR3nt: TGTGCCAGCAGCGTAGCCGGAGATCCCACCTCAGATACGCAGTATTTT; CDR3aa: CASSVAGDPTSDTQYF; len: 16; d_gene: NA; j_gene: TRBJ2-3; abundance: NA; v_gene: TRBV9
CDR3nt: TGTGCTAGCAGCCCGCGGGGACAGGGTTGGAATGAGCAGTTCTTC; CDR3aa: CASSPRGQGWNEQFF; len: 15; d_gene: TRBD1; j_gene: TRBJ2-1; abundance: NA; v_gene: TRBV7-7
CDR3nt: TGTGCCAGCAGCTGGTTAGCGGGGCCCACAGATACGCAGTATTTT; CDR3aa: CASSWLAGPTDTQYF; len: 15; d_gene: TRBD2; j_gene: TRBJ2-3; abundance: NA; v_gene: TRBV5-5